Presented here are 20 T cell receptor beta chains from one specimen sequenced in a study of T-cell reconstitution after alpha-beta-depleted transplantation in children. Unique molecular identifiers were used in preparing the TCRbeta library. One entry per CDR3 protein, called by TCRdb with MiXCR from the PCR reads. The top ten clones hold about 8% of a sample with 330,000 or so distinct CDR3 sequences, around a tenth of them seen once. The sample was PBMCs, taken before TCRalphabeta/CD19-depleted stem cell transplant. The receptors shown here come from a boy under two years old with acute myeloid leukemia, due to receive a stem cell transplant.

This clonotype was picked up many times. The chain has TRBV11-1 and TRBJ2-7; D is unresolved. The V end lost 3 bases, the J end lost 2 bases, and 5 bases lay between the germline ends. Per the germline V gene, CDR1 is SGHAT and CDR2 is FQDESV (reference sequence). CDR3 length: 12 amino acids. The CDR3 coding sequence is TGTGCCAGCAGCTTCGCGACCTACGAGCAGTACTTC. Translating gives CASSFATYEQYF.

This clonotype was detected many times. Written as DNA, the CDR3 is TGCGCCAGCAGCTTGGGGGGCAGGGTCACCTACAATGAGCAGTTCTTC. Amino acid sequence: CASSLGGRVTYNEQFF. The chain employs TRBV5-1 and TRBJ2-1; perhaps TRBD1 as D (5 bases). The CDR3 covers 16 residues. The germline gives CDR1 SGHRS, CDR2 YFSETQ. V gave up 0 bases and J gave up 2 bases, with 12 bases separating them.

The CDR3 DNA sequence: TGTGCCTGGAGTGTAGGCAGGGGGATTGGCTACACCTTC. As protein: CAWSVGRGIGYTF. The rearrangement links TRBV30 to TRBJ1-2, with 7 bases that match TRBD1. Germline V lookup: CDR1 GTSNPN, CDR2 SVGIG (reference sequence). Losses at the gene ends were 0 bases for V and 7 bases for J; bases not matched to a gene: 5. The CDR3 is 13 amino acids. Looking up the rest from reference TRBV30 and TRBJ1-2 gives the full variable domain: SQTIHQWPATLVQPVGSPLSLECTVEGTSNPNLYWYRQAAGRGLQLLFYSVGIGQISSEVPQNLSASRPQDRQFILSSKKLLLSDSGFYLCAWSVGRGIGYTFGSGTRLTVV.

This clonotype was observed at least ten times. The chain carries TRBV5-1 and TRBJ2-5; 7 nucleotides match TRBD1. The CDR3 length is 15 residues. Germline CDR1 is SGHRS and CDR2 is YFSETQ. The trim removed 4 bases at V and 1 base at J, leaving 7 bases unmatched. The CDR3 region has the DNA TGCGCCAGCAGCCCAACGGACAGGAGCCAAGAGACCCAGTACTTC. It specifies CASSPTDRSQETQYF.

In this sample, this clonotype turned up many times. J is TRBJ1-1 and V is TRBV4-3; 7 bases agree with TRBD1. In germline, CDR1 is LGHNA, CDR2 YSLEER. Trimming removed 7 bases from V and 1 base from J; junction bases left unmatched: 6. The CDR3 extends over 14 amino acids. The chain's CDR3 is CASKQGVGNTEAFF. The CDR3 DNA follows: TGCGCCAGCAAGCAGGGGGTCGGGAACACTGAAGCTTTCTTT.

The V gene is TRBV18, the J gene TRBJ2-3; unclear D gene. V dropped 4 bases and J dropped 5 bases, with 7 bases sitting between them. Germline V gives CDR1 KGHSH, CDR2 LQKENI. The CDR3 has 12 residues. The CDR3 is CASSRVGDTQYF. The CDR3, as DNA: TGTGCCAGCTCACGGGTGGGAGATACGCAGTATTTT.

This clonotype appeared many times. The rearrangement links TRBV6-5 to TRBJ2-2; D is uncertain. Germline lookup yields CDR1 MNHEY and CDR2 SVGAGI. Trimming left V 0 bases short and J 6 bases short, with 11 bases between. This CDR3 spans 15 amino acids. The CDR3 reads CASSYSRPDAGELFF. The CDR3 bases are TGTGCCAGCAGTTACTCGCGGCCTGACGCCGGGGAGCTGTTTTTT.

This clonotype appeared many times. The V gene is TRBV12-3 or TRBV12-4, the J gene TRBJ2-7; D may correspond to TRBD1 or TRBD2 (5 bases each). The CDR3 spans 13 residues. Trimming shortened V by 5 bases and J by 5 bases, and 13 bases separated the two germline ends. The CDR3 loop is CASSRGRRDEQYF. CDR3 nucleotides: TGTGCCAGCAGTCGGGGCAGGAGAGACGAGCAGTACTTC.

This rearrangement joins TRBV27 to TRBJ1-2, with 9 bases fitting TRBD1. Germline lookup yields CDR1 MNHEY and CDR2 SMNVEV (reference sequence). CDR3 length equals 15 residues. V trimming: 4 bases; J trimming: 4 bases; junction bases outside the gene matches: 7. The CDR3 DNA reads as TGTGCCAGCAGTTCTCCGGGACAGGGAATCTATGGCTACACCTTC. This sequence encodes CASSSPGQGIYGYTF.

This clonotype appeared many times. This rearrangement joins TRBV29-1 to TRBJ1-2; D is possibly TRBD1 (6 bases). Germline V CDR1 and CDR2: SQVTM, ANQGSEA. The length of the CDR3 is 13 residues. Trimming took 7 bases from V and 3 from J, leaving 15 bases between them. CDR3 sequence reads: CSARGGQHYGYTF. CDR3 bases: TGCAGCGCCCGAGGGGGTCAACACTATGGCTACACCTTC.

This clonotype was recorded many times. Here the CDR3 reads CASSNPGVWQETQYF. The CDR3 nucleotides read TGTGCCAGCAGCAACCCGGGGGTTTGGCAAGAGACCCAGTACTTC. The genes are TRBV9 and TRBJ2-5; D possibly corresponds to TRBD2 (6 bases). The CDR3 covers 15 residues. V lost 4 bases and J lost 2, with 15 bases in between. Germline V gene sequence: CDR1 SGDLS, CDR2 YYNGEE.

This clonotype was counted between two and nine times. This likely comes from a read error, as the CDR3 has no conserved phenylalanine or tryptophan at its end. This chain connects TRBV9 to TRBJ1-1; D gene uncertain. The CDR3 covers 14 residues. Trimming removed 3 bases at V and 7 bases at J, with 16 bases between. The germline CDR1 and CDR2 sequences are SGDLS and YYNGEE. The chain's CDR3 is CASSAVWVFNEAFL. Here the CDR3 DNA reads TGTGCCAGCAGCGCGGTTTGGGTTTTTAATGAAGCTTTCCTT.

This clonotype has a count of ten or more. One end of the junction varies from germline; a read error may be responsible. This sequence joins TRBV3-1 and TRBJ2-5, with a weak D call TRBD1 (5 bases). Germline loops: CDR1 LGHDT, CDR2 YNNKEL (reference sequence). This CDR3 comprises 13 residues. The CDR3 spells CASSQGAAETQYF. CDR3 nucleotides: TGTGCCAGCAGTCAAGGGGCGGCAGAGACCCAGTACTTC.

This clonotype came up many times. The chain couples TRBV7-2 to TRBJ1-3; D unresolved. Looked up from germline, CDR1 is SGHTA and CDR2 is FQGNSA. V lost 3 bases and J 2 bases, leaving 17 bases between the germline ends. CDR3 size: 17 residues. The DNA for the CDR3 is TGTGCCAGCAGCTTTCGGGGAGGTAGTAAAACTGGAAACACCATATATTTT. It specifies CASSFRGGSKTGNTIYF.

This clonotype was seen ten or more times. CDR3 protein: CASSQVRRDRGRSYGYTF. The CDR3 bases are TGTGCCAGCAGCCAAGTCCGTCGGGACAGGGGGAGAAGTTATGGCTACACCTTC. The chain has TRBV16 and TRBJ1-2, with 11 positions matching TRBD1. The CDR3 covers 18 residues. With 2 bases clipped from V and 5 bases from J, the junction kept 13 bases outside the gene matches. Germline V gives CDR1 KGHSY, CDR2 FQNENV.

Only a few counts were recorded for this clonotype. V is TRBV19 and J is TRBJ1-2; weak D call: TRBD1 (6 bases). Per the germline V gene, CDR1 is LNHDA and CDR2 is SQIVND (reference sequence). The germline V and J ends were trimmed by 0 bases and 4 bases, with 9 bases remaining between them. This CDR3 comprises 14 residues. This CDR3 is CASSIDGQLYGYTF. In nucleotides, the CDR3 is TGTGCCAGTAGTATAGACGGACAGCTCTATGGCTACACCTTC. The variable domain in full, with the rest retrieved from reference TRBV19 and TRBJ1-2, is DGGITQSPKYLFRKEGQNVTLSCEQNLNHDAMYWYRQDPGQGLRLIYYSQIVNDFQKGDIAEGYSVSREKKESFPLTVTSAQKNPTAFYLCASSIDGQLYGYTFGSGTRLTVV.

In its sample, this clonotype was seen many times. This chain uses TRBV29-1 with TRBJ1-2; weak D call: TRBD1 (5 bases). The CDR3 spans 13 residues. The V and J ends lost 6 bases and 0 bases respectively, with 11 bases between them. Germline lookup yields CDR1 SQVTM and CDR2 ANQGSEA. CDR3 amino acids: CSVPTVANYGYTF. CDR3 sequence (DNA): TGCAGCGTCCCGACAGTAGCTAACTATGGCTACACCTTC.

The rearrangement uses TRBV7-3 and TRBJ1-5, with 7 bases fitting TRBD1. From germline, CDR1 is SGHTA and CDR2 FQGTGA. The CDR3 has 13 residues. V trimming: 3 bases; J trimming: 5 bases; junction bases outside the gene matches: 1. The CDR3 DNA reads as TGTGCCAGCAGCTTCGACAGGGATCAGCCCCAGCATTTT. Amino acid sequence: CASSFDRDQPQHF.

This clonotype was detected once. The chain links TRBV12-3 or TRBV12-4 to TRBJ2-4, with 8 positions matching TRBD1. Unmatched junction bases numbered 10, after V lost 5 bases and J lost 7 bases. The CDR3 is 15 residues long. The CDR3 is CASSPPATGVNIQYF. CDR3 sequence (DNA): TGTGCCAGCAGTCCCCCCGCGACAGGGGTGAACATTCAGTACTTC.

This clonotype was seen at least ten times. J is TRBJ2-1 and V is TRBV20-1; tentatively, D is TRBD1 or TRBD2 (6 bases each). There are 14 residues in the CDR3. Germline CDR1 DFQATT, CDR2 SNEGSKA (reference sequence). V was shortened by 3 bases and J by 7 bases, with 16 bases between the two germline ends. The CDR3 DNA sequence: TGCAGTGCTAGTAAACTCCGGGGGCGTAATGAGCAGTTCTTC. Its protein is CSASKLRGRNEQFF.